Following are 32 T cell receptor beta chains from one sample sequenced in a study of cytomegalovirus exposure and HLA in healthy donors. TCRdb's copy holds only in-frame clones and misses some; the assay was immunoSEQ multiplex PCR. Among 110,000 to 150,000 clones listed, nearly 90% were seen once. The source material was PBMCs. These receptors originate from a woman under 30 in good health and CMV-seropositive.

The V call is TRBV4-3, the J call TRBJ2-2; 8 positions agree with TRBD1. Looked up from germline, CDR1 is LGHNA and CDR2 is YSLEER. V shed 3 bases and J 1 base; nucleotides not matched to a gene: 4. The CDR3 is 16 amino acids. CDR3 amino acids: CASSHPTGVNTGELFF. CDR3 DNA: TGCGCCAGCAGCCACCCGACAGGGGTGAACACCGGGGAGCTGTTTTTT.

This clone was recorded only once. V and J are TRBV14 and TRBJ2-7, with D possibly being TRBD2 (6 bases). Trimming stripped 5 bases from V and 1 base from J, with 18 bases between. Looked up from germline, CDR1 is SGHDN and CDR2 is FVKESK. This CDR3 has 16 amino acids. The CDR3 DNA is TGTGCCAGCAGCAGGGTCTCCGGACGGGAGTCCTACGAGCAGTACTTC. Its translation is CASSRVSGRESYEQYF.

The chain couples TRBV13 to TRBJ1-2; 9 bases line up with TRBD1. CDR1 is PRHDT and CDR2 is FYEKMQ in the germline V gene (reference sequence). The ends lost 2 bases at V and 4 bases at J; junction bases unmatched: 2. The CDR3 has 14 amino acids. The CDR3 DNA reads TGTGCCAGCAGCTTAACAGGGGGCACCTATGGCTACACCTTC. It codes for CASSLTGGTYGYTF.

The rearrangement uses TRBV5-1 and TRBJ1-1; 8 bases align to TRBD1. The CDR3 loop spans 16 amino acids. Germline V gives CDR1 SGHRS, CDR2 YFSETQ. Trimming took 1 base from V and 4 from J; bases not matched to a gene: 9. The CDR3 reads CASSLTPGQGGTEAFF. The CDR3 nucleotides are TGCGCCAGCAGCTTGACTCCCGGACAGGGCGGCACTGAAGCTTTCTTT.

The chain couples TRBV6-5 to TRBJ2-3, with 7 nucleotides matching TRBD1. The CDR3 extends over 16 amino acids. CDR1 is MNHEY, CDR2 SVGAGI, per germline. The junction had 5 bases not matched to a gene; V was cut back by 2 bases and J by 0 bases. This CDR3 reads CASSYGTVGSTDTQYF. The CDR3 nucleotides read TGTGCCAGCAGTTACGGGACAGTCGGAAGCACAGATACGCAGTATTTT.

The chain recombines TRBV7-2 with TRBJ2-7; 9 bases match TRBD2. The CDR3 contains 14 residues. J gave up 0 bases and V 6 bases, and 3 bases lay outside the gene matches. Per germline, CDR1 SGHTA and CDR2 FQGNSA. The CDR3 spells CASRSGGSSYEQYF. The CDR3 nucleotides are TGTGCCAGCAGGAGCGGGGGGAGCTCCTACGAGCAGTACTTC.

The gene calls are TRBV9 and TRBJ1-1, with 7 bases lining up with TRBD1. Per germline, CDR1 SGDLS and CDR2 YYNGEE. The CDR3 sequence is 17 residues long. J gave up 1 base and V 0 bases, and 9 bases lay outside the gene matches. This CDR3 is CASSVVTTGQANTEAFF. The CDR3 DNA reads TGTGCCAGCAGCGTAGTCACCACCGGACAGGCGAACACTGAAGCTTTCTTT. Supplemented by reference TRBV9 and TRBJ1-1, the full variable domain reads DSGVTQTPKHLITATGQRVTLRCSPRSGDLSVYWYQQSLDQGLQFLIQYYNGEERAKGNILERFSAQQFPDLHSELNLSSLELGDSALYFCASSVVTTGQANTEAFFGQGTRLTVV.

CDR3 nucleotides: TGTGCCAGCAGCTGGGACAGCTGGCACACCTTC. Protein product: CASSWDSWHTF. This chain joins TRBV7-2 and TRBJ1-2, with TRBD1 identical over 7 bases. The trim removed 4 bases at V and 12 bases at J, leaving 5 bases unmatched. The CDR3 has 11 residues. The germline V gene has CDR1 SGHTA and CDR2 FQGNSA.

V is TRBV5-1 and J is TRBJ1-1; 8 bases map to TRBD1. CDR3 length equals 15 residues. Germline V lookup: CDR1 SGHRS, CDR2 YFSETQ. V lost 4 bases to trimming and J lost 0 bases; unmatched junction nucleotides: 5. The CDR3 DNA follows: TGCGCCAGCAGCGAGTCACAGGGGGTGAACACTGAAGCTTTCTTT. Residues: CASSESQGVNTEAFF.

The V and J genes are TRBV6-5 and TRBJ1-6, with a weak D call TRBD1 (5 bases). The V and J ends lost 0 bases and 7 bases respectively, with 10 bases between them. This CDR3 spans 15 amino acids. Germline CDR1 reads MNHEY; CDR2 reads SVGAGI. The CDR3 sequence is CASSYSLAGNSPLHF. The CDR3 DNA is TGTGCCAGCAGTTACTCTTTGGCAGGGAATTCACCCCTCCACTTT.

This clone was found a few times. CDR3 nucleotides: TGTGCCAGCAGCCAGGGACAGGGCAACACTGAAGCTTTCTTT. Amino acids: CASSQGQGNTEAFF. The V gene is TRBV4-2, the J gene TRBJ1-1, with TRBD1 identical over 9 bases. The V gene's germline CDR1 is LGHNA and CDR2 YNFKEQ. This CDR3 comprises 14 residues. Germline trimming cut 3 bases from V and 2 bases from J; bases unmatched to any gene: 1.

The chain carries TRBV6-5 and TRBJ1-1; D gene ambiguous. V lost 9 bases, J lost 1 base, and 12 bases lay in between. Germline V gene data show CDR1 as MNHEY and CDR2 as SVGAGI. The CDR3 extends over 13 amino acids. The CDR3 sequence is CASGLGANTEAFF. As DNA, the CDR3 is TGTGCCAGTGGGTTGGGCGCGAACACTGAAGCTTTCTTT.

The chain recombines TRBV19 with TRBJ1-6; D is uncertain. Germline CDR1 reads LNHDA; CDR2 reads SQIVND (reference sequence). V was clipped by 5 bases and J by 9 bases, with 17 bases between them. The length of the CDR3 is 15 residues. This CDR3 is CASSGTILGFSPLHF. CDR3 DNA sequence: TGTGCCAGTAGTGGCACAATTCTTGGCTTTTCACCCCTCCACTTT. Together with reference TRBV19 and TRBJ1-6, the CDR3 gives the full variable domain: DGGITQSPKYLFRKEGQNVTLSCEQNLNHDAMYWYRQDPGQGLRLIYYSQIVNDFQKGDIAEGYSVSREKKESFPLTVTSAQKNPTAFYLCASSGTILGFSPLHFGNGTRLTVT.

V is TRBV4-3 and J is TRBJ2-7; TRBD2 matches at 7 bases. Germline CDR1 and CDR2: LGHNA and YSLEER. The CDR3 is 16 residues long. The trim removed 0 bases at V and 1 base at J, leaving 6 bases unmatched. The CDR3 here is CASSQDLGGDSYEQYF. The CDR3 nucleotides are TGCGCCAGCAGCCAAGATCTGGGGGGGGATTCCTACGAGCAGTACTTC.

CDR3 residues: CASSLVRLRSGANVLTF. The CDR3 coding sequence is TGTGCCAGCAGCTTAGTTCGTCTGCGCTCTGGGGCCAACGTCCTGACTTTC. The chain combines TRBV7-9 with TRBJ2-6, with D unresolved. The germline V gene has CDR1 SEHNR and CDR2 FQNEAQ (reference sequence). CDR3 length: 17 amino acids. V lost 1 base, J lost 0 bases, and 10 bases lay in between.

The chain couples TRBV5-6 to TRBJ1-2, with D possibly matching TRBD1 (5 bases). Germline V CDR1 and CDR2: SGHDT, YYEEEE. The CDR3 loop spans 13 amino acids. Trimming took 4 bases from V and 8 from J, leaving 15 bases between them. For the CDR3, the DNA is TGTGCCAGCAGCCAGGGCGTACGGATCGGCTACACCTTC. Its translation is CASSQGVRIGYTF.

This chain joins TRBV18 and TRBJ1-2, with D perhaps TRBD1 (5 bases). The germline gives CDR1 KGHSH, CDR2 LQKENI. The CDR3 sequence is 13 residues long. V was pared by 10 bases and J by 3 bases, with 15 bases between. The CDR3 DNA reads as TGTGCCACCGGGGAGGGGTCGGACTATGGCTACACCTTC. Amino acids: CATGEGSDYGYTF.

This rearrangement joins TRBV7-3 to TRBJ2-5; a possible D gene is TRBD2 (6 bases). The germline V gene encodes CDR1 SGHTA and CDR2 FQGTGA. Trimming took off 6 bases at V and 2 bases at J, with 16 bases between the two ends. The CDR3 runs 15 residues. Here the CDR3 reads CASSVEGRMQETQYF. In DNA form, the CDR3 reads TGTGCCAGCAGTGTTGAGGGGAGGATGCAAGAGACCCAGTACTTC.

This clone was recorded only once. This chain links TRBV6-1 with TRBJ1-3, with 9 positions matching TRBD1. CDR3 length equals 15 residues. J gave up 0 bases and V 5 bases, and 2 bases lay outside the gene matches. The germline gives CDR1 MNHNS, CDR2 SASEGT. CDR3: CASSQQGASGNTIYF. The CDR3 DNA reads TGTGCCAGCAGTCAACAGGGGGCCTCTGGAAACACCATATATTTT.

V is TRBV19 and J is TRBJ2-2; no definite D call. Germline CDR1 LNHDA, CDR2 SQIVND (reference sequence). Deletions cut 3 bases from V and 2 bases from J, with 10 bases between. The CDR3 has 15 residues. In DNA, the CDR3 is TGTGCCAGTAGTATGTCGGGTACCAACACCGGGGAGCTGTTTTTT. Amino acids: CASSMSGTNTGELFF.

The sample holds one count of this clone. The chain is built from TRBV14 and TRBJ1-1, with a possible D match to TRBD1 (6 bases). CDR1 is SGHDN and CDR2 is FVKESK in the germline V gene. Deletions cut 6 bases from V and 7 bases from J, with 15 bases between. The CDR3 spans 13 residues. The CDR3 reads CASSRRGGREAFF. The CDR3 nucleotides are TGTGCCAGCAGTCGGAGGGGGGGCCGTGAAGCTTTCTTT.

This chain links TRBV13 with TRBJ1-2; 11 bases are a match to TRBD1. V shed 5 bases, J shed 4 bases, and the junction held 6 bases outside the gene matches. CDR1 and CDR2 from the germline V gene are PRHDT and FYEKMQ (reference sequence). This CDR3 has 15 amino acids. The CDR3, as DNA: TGTGCCAGCAGCCAAGGACAGGGGGCCCTCTATGGCTACACCTTC. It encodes CASSQGQGALYGYTF. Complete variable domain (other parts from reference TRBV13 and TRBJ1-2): AAGVIQSPRHLIKEKRETATLKCYPIPRHDTVYWYQQGPGQDPQFLISFYEKMQSDKGSIPDRFSAQQFSDYHSELNMSSLELGDSALYFCASSQGQGALYGYTFGSGTRLTVV.

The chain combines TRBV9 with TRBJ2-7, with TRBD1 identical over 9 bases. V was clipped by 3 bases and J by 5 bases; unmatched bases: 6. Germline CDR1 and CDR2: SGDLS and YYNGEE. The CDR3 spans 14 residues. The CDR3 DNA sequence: TGTGCCAGCAGCGGACCGGGACAGGGAAACGAGCAGTACTTC. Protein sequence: CASSGPGQGNEQYF.

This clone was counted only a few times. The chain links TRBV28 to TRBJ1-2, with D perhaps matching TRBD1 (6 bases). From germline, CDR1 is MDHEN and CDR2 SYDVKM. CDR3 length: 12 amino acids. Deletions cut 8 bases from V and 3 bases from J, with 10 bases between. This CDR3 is CASSSGDYGYTF. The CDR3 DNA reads TGTGCCAGCTCATCAGGGGACTATGGCTACACCTTC.

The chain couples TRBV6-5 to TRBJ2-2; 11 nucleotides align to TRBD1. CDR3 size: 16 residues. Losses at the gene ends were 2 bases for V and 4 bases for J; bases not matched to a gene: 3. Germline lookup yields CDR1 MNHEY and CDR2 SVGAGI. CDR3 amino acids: CASSYPGTGGTGELFF. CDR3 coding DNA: TGTGCCAGCAGTTACCCCGGGACAGGGGGCACCGGGGAGCTGTTTTTT.

The CDR3: CASSDRVHEKLFF. CDR3 nucleotide sequence: TGTGCCAGCTCAGACAGGGTCCACGAAAAACTGTTTTTT. The chain links TRBV18 to TRBJ1-4, with TRBD1 identical over 7 bases. Germline lookup yields CDR1 KGHSH and CDR2 LQKENI. V shed 5 bases, J shed 8 bases, and the junction held 5 bases outside the gene matches. The CDR3 has 13 amino acids.

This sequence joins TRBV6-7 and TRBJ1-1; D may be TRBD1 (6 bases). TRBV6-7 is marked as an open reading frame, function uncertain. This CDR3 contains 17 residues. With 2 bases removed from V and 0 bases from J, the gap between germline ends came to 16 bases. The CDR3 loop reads CASSYPTWTAMNTEAFF. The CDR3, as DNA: TGTGCCAGCAGTTACCCTACCTGGACAGCCATGAACACTGAAGCTTTCTTT.

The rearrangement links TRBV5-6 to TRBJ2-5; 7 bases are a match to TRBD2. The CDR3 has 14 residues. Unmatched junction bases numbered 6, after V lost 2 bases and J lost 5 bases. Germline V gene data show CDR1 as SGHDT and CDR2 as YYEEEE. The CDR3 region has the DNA TGTGCCAGCAGCTTCGGAGCTAGCGGCGAGACCCAGTACTTC. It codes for CASSFGASGETQYF.

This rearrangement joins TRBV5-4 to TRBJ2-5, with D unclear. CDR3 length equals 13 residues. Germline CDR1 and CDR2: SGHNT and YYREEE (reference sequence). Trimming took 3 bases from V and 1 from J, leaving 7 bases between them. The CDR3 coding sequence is TGTGCCAGCAGCTCCCGGTCCCAAGAGACCCAGTACTTC. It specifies CASSSRSQETQYF.

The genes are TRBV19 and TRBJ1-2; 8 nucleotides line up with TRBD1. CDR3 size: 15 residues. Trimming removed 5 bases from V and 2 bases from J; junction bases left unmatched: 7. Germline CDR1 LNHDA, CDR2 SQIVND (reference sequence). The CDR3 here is CASSPWTGPNYGYTF. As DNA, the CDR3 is TGTGCCAGTAGTCCTTGGACAGGGCCGAACTATGGCTACACCTTC.

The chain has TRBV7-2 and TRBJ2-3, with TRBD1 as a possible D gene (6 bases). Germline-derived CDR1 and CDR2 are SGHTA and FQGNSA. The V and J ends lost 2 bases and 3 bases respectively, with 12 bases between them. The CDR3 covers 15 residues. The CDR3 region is CASSLSRQGTDTQYF. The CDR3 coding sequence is TGTGCCAGCAGCTTATCGCGTCAGGGGACAGATACGCAGTATTTT.

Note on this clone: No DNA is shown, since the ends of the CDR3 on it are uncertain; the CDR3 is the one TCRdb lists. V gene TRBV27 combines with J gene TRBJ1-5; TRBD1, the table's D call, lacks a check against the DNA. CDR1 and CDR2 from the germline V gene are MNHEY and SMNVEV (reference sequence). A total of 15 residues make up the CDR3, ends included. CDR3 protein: CASSFLAGGDQPQHF.